This is a list of T cell receptor beta chains from one sample in a study of Graves' ophthalmopathy and Graves' hyperthyroidism. Each CDR3 protein gets one entry after TCRdb re-called the multiplex PCR reads with MiXCR. The table lists more than 1,000,000 distinct CDR3 sequences, 36% of them singletons, with 11% in the top ten. The sequencing input was peripheral blood or thyroid tissue (not recorded which). These TCRs come from an adult man with Graves' hyperthyroidism. CDR3s include the opening cysteine and the closing phenylalanine or tryptophan. The order of the fields is D gene, J gene, clone size, V gene, CDR3 protein, CDR3 DNA. The D gene is left open where the match is weak. Clone size is given for some rows only: seen once, a few or many times, or a class if the clone is expanded.

d_call: NA; j_call: TRBJ2-7; clone_size: NA; v_call: TRBV4-1; cdr3_aa: CASSQTQGSPYEQYF; cdr3_nt: TGCGCCAGCAGCCAAACGCAGGGGTCCCCCTACGAGCAGTACTTC
d_call: NA; j_call: TRBJ1-5; clone_size: many; v_call: TRBV7-9; cdr3_aa: CASSPPEGDQPQHF; cdr3_nt: TGTGCCAGCAGCCCACCGGAGGGGGATCAGCCCCAGCATTTT
d_call: NA; j_call: TRBJ2-2; clone_size: NA; v_call: TRBV29-1; cdr3_aa: CSVVENTGELFF; cdr3_nt: TGCAGCGTTGTCGAGAACACTGGGGAGCTGTTTTTT
d_call: TRBD1; j_call: TRBJ2-6; clone_size: NA; v_call: TRBV7-9; cdr3_aa: CASSLGTGAGAGANVLTF; cdr3_nt: TGTGCCAGCAGCTTAGGGACAGGGGCTGGCGCTGGGGCCAACGTCCTGACTTTC
d_call: TRBD2; j_call: TRBJ2-3; clone_size: NA; v_call: TRBV5-1; cdr3_aa: CASSLALRTSDPTDTQYF; cdr3_nt: TGCGCCAGCAGCTTGGCCCTACGGACTAGCGACCCCACAGATACGCAGTATTTT
d_call: NA; j_call: TRBJ2-6; clone_size: many; v_call: TRBV29-1; cdr3_aa: CSVRGTASSGANVLTF; cdr3_nt: TGCAGCGTACGAGGGACGGCCAGCTCTGGGGCCAACGTCCTGACTTTC
d_call: NA; j_call: TRBJ1-2; clone_size: NA; v_call: TRBV7-8; cdr3_aa: CASSPVKSGYTF; cdr3_nt: TGTGCCAGCAGCCCCGTGAAAAGTGGCTACACCTTC
d_call: NA; j_call: TRBJ2-7; clone_size: many; v_call: TRBV9; cdr3_aa: CASSLGGQNEQYF; cdr3_nt: TGTGCCAGCAGCCTTGGGGGGCAAAACGAGCAGTACTTC
d_call: NA; j_call: TRBJ1-2; clone_size: few; v_call: TRBV7-2; cdr3_aa: CASSLVFKEDYGYTF; cdr3_nt: TGTGCCAGCAGCTTAGTTTTCAAGGAAGACTATGGCTACACCTTC
d_call: TRBD2; j_call: TRBJ2-5; clone_size: NA; v_call: TRBV20-1; cdr3_aa: CSAFSGRLAGETQYF; cdr3_nt: TGCAGTGCTTTTAGCGGGAGGTTAGCCGGGGAGACCCAGTACTTC
d_call: NA; j_call: TRBJ1-2; clone_size: many; v_call: TRBV7-9; cdr3_aa: CASSLGPSGYTF; cdr3_nt: TGTGCCAGCAGCTTAGGGCCAAGTGGCTACACCTTC
d_call: TRBD1; j_call: TRBJ1-6; clone_size: NA; v_call: TRBV7-9; cdr3_aa: CASSPSWDRGRSPLHF; cdr3_nt: TGTGCCAGCAGCCCCAGCTGGGACAGGGGGCGTTCACCCCTCCACTTT
d_call: TRBD1; j_call: TRBJ1-5; clone_size: many; v_call: TRBV4-3; cdr3_aa: CASSRVAGQGGYQPQHF; cdr3_nt: TGCGCCAGCAGCCGCGTAGCGGGACAGGGGGGGTATCAGCCCCAGCATTTT
d_call: NA; j_call: TRBJ2-7; clone_size: many; v_call: TRBV2; cdr3_aa: CASSEYSYEQYF; cdr3_nt: TGTGCCAGCAGTGAATACTCCTACGAGCAGTACTTC
d_call: NA; j_call: TRBJ1-5; clone_size: NA; v_call: TRBV9; cdr3_aa: CASSVDGYDQPQHF; cdr3_nt: TGTGCCAGCAGCGTAGACGGGTATGATCAGCCCCAGCATTTT
d_call: TRBD1; j_call: TRBJ2-7; clone_size: NA; v_call: TRBV12-3/TRBV12-4; cdr3_aa: CASSLACRGLSYEQYF; cdr3_nt: TGTGCCAGCAGTCTAGCGTGCAGGGGGCTCTCCTACGAGCAGTACTTC
d_call: TRBD1; j_call: TRBJ2-7; clone_size: NA; v_call: TRBV7-2; cdr3_aa: CASSAFPGQGAEQCF; cdr3_nt: TGTGCCAGCAGCGCCTTTCCGGGACAGGGGGCCGAGCAGTGCTTC
d_call: TRBD1; j_call: TRBJ1-5; clone_size: many; v_call: TRBV2; cdr3_aa: CASREGTGGSQPQHF; cdr3_nt: TGTGCCAGCAGAGAAGGGACAGGGGGCAGTCAGCCCCAGCATTTT
d_call: NA; j_call: TRBJ1-1; clone_size: NA; v_call: TRBV15; cdr3_aa: CATSNGRGSTEAFF; cdr3_nt: TGTGCCACCAGCAACGGGCGGGGGAGCACTGAAGCTTTCTTT
d_call: NA; j_call: TRBJ1-5; clone_size: many; v_call: TRBV7-9; cdr3_aa: CASGQGGNQPQHF; cdr3_nt: TGTGCCAGCGGCCAAGGGGGGAATCAGCCCCAGCATTTT
d_call: NA; j_call: TRBJ2-2; clone_size: many; v_call: TRBV7-8; cdr3_aa: CASDSQNTGELFF; cdr3_nt: TGTGCCAGCGACTCCCAGAACACCGGGGAGCTGTTTTTT
d_call: TRBD2; j_call: TRBJ2-7; clone_size: NA; v_call: TRBV29-1; cdr3_aa: CSVLGAAGVYEQYF; cdr3_nt: TGCAGCGTCCTGGGTGCGGCGGGGGTATACGAGCAGTACTTC
d_call: NA; j_call: TRBJ1-4; clone_size: few; v_call: TRBV12-3/TRBV12-4; cdr3_aa: CASSPPVGFGTNEKLFF; cdr3_nt: TGTGCCAGCAGCCCGCCCGTGGGGTTTGGGACTAATGAAAAACTGTTTTTT
d_call: TRBD1; j_call: TRBJ2-5; clone_size: NA; v_call: TRBV7-2; cdr3_aa: CASSSGTGLGNQPQYF; cdr3_nt: TGTGCCAGCAGCTCAGGGACAGGGTTGGGCAATCAGCCCCAGTACTTC
d_call: NA; j_call: TRBJ1-1; clone_size: NA; v_call: TRBV7-3; cdr3_aa: CASSYYQGGTEAFF; cdr3_nt: TGTGCCAGCAGCTATTACCAGGGAGGCACTGAAGCTTTCTTT
d_call: TRBD2; j_call: TRBJ2-3; clone_size: NA; v_call: TRBV10-2; cdr3_aa: CASSEPVSGDTQYF; cdr3_nt: TGCGCCAGCAGTGAGCCAGTTAGCGGGGATACGCAGTATTTT
d_call: TRBD1; j_call: TRBJ2-1; clone_size: NA; v_call: TRBV15; cdr3_aa: CATSSGPGQGGYNEQFF; cdr3_nt: TGTGCCACCAGCAGTGGGCCGGGACAGGGAGGCTACAATGAGCAGTTCTTC
d_call: NA; j_call: TRBJ1-1; clone_size: many; v_call: TRBV10-3; cdr3_aa: CATLQRGGENTEAFF; cdr3_nt: TGTGCCACCCTACAGCGGGGGGGGGAGAACACTGAAGCTTTCTTT
d_call: TRBD1; j_call: TRBJ1-5; clone_size: once; v_call: TRBV24-1; cdr3_aa: CATSDQSGQNINQPQHF; cdr3_nt: TGTGCCACCAGTGACCAATCGGGACAGAACATAAATCAGCCCCAGCATTTT
d_call: NA; j_call: TRBJ2-7; clone_size: many; v_call: TRBV24-1; cdr3_aa: CATSDQGYEQYF; cdr3_nt: TGTGCCACCAGTGATCAGGGCTACGAGCAGTACTTC
d_call: TRBD1; j_call: TRBJ1-2; clone_size: NA; v_call: TRBV2; cdr3_aa: CASSDPTGGHGYTF; cdr3_nt: TGTGCCAGCAGTGATCCAACAGGGGGCCATGGCTACACCTTC
d_call: NA; j_call: TRBJ2-7; clone_size: many; v_call: TRBV7-9; cdr3_aa: CASSPWDPGSYEQYF; cdr3_nt: TGTGCCAGCAGCCCCTGGGACCCCGGCTCCTACGAGCAGTACTTC
d_call: NA; j_call: TRBJ1-2; clone_size: NA; v_call: TRBV28; cdr3_aa: CASSRNAGARDNYGYTF; cdr3_nt: TGTGCCAGCAGCAGAAACGCGGGGGCCAGAGATAACTATGGCTACACCTTC
d_call: TRBD1; j_call: TRBJ2-7; clone_size: NA; v_call: TRBV10-2; cdr3_aa: CASRELWDRLGEQYF; cdr3_nt: TGCGCCAGCAGGGAATTGTGGGACAGGCTCGGCGAGCAGTACTTC
d_call: NA; j_call: TRBJ1-3; clone_size: few; v_call: TRBV7-2; cdr3_aa: CASSFRSWGLSGNTIYF; cdr3_nt: TGTGCCAGCAGCTTCCGCTCTTGGGGGCTCTCTGGAAACACCATATATTTT
d_call: NA; j_call: TRBJ2-7; clone_size: many; v_call: TRBV20-1; cdr3_aa: CSARGRSSYEQYF; cdr3_nt: TGCAGTGCTAGGGGACGGAGCTCCTACGAGCAGTACTTC
d_call: NA; j_call: TRBJ2-7; clone_size: few; v_call: TRBV15; cdr3_aa: CATRDPGTVDHEQYF; cdr3_nt: TGTGCCACCAGGGACCCCGGGACCGTGGACCACGAGCAGTACTTC
d_call: NA; j_call: TRBJ1-2; clone_size: once; v_call: TRBV5-4; cdr3_aa: CASTLDSNHGYTF; cdr3_nt: TGTGCCAGCACCCTTGACAGTAACCATGGCTACACCTTC
d_call: NA; j_call: TRBJ1-5; clone_size: many; v_call: TRBV12-3/TRBV12-4; cdr3_aa: CASSFVAATQPQHF; cdr3_nt: TGTGCCAGCAGTTTCGTGGCGGCGACCCAGCCCCAGCATTTT
d_call: NA; j_call: TRBJ1-6; clone_size: many; v_call: TRBV19; cdr3_aa: CASVVLGNSPLHF; cdr3_nt: TGTGCCAGTGTGGTACTCGGCAATTCACCCCTCCACTTT
d_call: TRBD1; j_call: TRBJ1-1; clone_size: many; v_call: TRBV29-1; cdr3_aa: CSVDKGANLEAFF; cdr3_nt: TGCAGCGTTGACAAGGGGGCGAATCTGGAAGCTTTCTTT
d_call: NA; j_call: TRBJ1-5; clone_size: NA; v_call: TRBV27; cdr3_aa: CASTPVGGGSNQPQHF; cdr3_nt: TGTGCCAGCACTCCCGTCGGGGGGGGGAGCAATCAGCCCCAGCATTTT
d_call: TRBD2; j_call: TRBJ2-7; clone_size: NA; v_call: TRBV7-2; cdr3_aa: CVSSLGSGGYEQYF; cdr3_nt: TGTGTCAGCAGCTTAGGGAGCGGGGGCTACGAGCAGTACTTC
d_call: NA; j_call: TRBJ1-6; clone_size: many; v_call: TRBV7-2; cdr3_aa: CASRAWTTDDNSPLHF; cdr3_nt: TGTGCCAGCAGAGCTTGGACCACAGACGATAATTCACCCCTCCACTTT
d_call: NA; j_call: TRBJ2-5; clone_size: NA; v_call: TRBV20-1; cdr3_aa: CSAAPLGGQETQYF; cdr3_nt: TGCAGTGCTGCCCCGTTGGGAGGCCAAGAGACCCAGTACTTC
d_call: NA; j_call: TRBJ1-1; clone_size: many; v_call: TRBV20-1; cdr3_aa: CSARDTRQREAFF; cdr3_nt: TGCAGTGCTAGAGATACAAGACAGCGAGAAGCTTTCTTT
d_call: NA; j_call: TRBJ1-6; clone_size: many; v_call: TRBV7-2; cdr3_aa: CASSLTGTPNSPLHF; cdr3_nt: TGTGCCAGCAGCCTTACCGGGACACCCAATTCACCCCTCCACTTT
d_call: TRBD1; j_call: TRBJ1-6; clone_size: many; v_call: TRBV7-2; cdr3_aa: CASTLRAADRVDSPLHF; cdr3_nt: TGTGCCAGCACCCTCCGTGCGGCGGACAGGGTGGATTCACCCCTCCACTTT
d_call: TRBD1; j_call: TRBJ2-7; clone_size: NA; v_call: TRBV25-1; cdr3_aa: CASSPPSGQTYYEQYF; cdr3_nt: TGTGCCAGCTCACCACCGTCGGGACAGACCTACTACGAGCAGTACTTC
d_call: NA; j_call: TRBJ2-7; clone_size: few; v_call: TRBV12-3/TRBV12-4; cdr3_aa: CASSGDSGEQYF; cdr3_nt: TGTGCCAGCTCCGGGGACTCGGGCGAGCAGTACTTC
d_call: NA; j_call: TRBJ2-5; clone_size: few; v_call: TRBV30; cdr3_aa: CAWSVGTSQETQYF; cdr3_nt: TGTGCCTGGAGTGTGGGGACAAGCCAAGAGACCCAGTACTTC